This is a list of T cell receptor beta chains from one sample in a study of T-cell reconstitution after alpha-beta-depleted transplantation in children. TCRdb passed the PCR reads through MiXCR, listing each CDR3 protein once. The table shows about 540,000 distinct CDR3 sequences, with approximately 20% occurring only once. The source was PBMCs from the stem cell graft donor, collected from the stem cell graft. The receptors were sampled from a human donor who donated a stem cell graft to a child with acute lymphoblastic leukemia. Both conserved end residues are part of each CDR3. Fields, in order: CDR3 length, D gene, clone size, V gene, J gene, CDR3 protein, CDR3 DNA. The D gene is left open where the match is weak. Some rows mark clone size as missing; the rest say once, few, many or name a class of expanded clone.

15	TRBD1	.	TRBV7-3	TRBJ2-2	CASSLSTGVTGELFF	TGTGCCAGCAGCTTATCGACAGGGGTCACCGGGGAGCTGTTTTTT
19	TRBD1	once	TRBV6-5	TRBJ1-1	CASSYSNPGQGFGNTEAFF	TGTGCCAGCAGTTACTCGAATCCCGGACAGGGCTTTGGGAACACTGAAGCTTTCTTT
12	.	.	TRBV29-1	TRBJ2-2	CSVEDRAGELFF	TGCAGCGTTGAAGATAGGGCCGGGGAGCTGTTTTTT
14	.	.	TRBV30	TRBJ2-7	CAWSVMGQHYEQYF	TGTGCCTGGAGTGTAATGGGTCAGCATTACGAGCAGTACTTC
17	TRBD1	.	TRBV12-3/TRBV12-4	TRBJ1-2	CASSGGTGDPTNYGYTF	TGTGCCAGCAGTGGGGGGACAGGGGATCCCACGAACTATGGCTACACCTTC
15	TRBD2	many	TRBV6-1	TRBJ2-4	CASSEALAGADIQYF	TGTGCCAGCAGTGAAGCCCTAGCGGGGGCGGACATTCAGTACTTC
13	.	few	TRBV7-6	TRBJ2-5	CASSLPPGETQYF	TGTGCCAGCAGCTTACCCCCGGGAGAGACCCAGTACTTC
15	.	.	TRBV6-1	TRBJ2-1	CASTMDPNRYNEQFF	TGTGCCAGCACTATGGACCCGAATCGCTACAATGAGCAGTTCTTC
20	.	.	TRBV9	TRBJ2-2	CASSEPGQGTGLASFGELFF	TGTGCCAGCAGTGAGCCGGGACAGGGAACGGGACTAGCGAGTTTCGGGGAGCTGTTTTTT
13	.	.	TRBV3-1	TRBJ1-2	CASSPSGLYGYTF	TGTGCCAGCAGTCCGAGCGGCCTCTATGGCTACACCTTC
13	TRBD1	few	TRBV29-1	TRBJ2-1	CSVVWDSHNEQFF	TGCAGCGTTGTGTGGGACAGCCACAATGAGCAGTTCTTC
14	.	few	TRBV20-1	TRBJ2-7	CSARNGPSPREQYF	TGCAGTGCTAGAAATGGGCCTAGCCCGCGCGAGCAGTACTTC
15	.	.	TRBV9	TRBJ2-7	CASSVGDGGTYEQYF	TGTGCCAGCAGCGTAGGGGACGGGGGTACCTACGAGCAGTACTTC
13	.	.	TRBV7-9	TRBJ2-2	CASSLDPGGKLFF	TGTGCCAGCAGCTTAGACCCCGGCGGCAAGCTGTTTTTT
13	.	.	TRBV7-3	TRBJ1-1	CASSPGISPGAFF	TGTGCCAGCAGCCCGGGAATAAGCCCCGGGGCTTTCTTT
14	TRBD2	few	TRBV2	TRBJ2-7	CANLAGGFTREQYF	TGTGCCAACCTAGCGGGAGGTTTTACGAGGGAGCAGTACTTC
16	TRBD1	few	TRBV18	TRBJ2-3	CASSRLGQGLADTQYF	TGTGCCAGCTCTCGCCTAGGACAGGGACTTGCAGATACGCAGTATTTT
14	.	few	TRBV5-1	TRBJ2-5	CASSSGTVWETQYF	TGCGCCAGCAGCTCCGGGACGGTTTGGGAGACCCAGTACTTC
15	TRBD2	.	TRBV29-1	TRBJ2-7	CSALGPGLAAYEQYF	TGCAGCGCACTGGGACCGGGACTAGCGGCCTACGAGCAGTACTTC
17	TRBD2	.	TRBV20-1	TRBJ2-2	CSANQLAAQTNTGELFF	TGCAGTGCTAACCAACTAGCGGCCCAGACGAACACCGGGGAGCTGTTTTTT
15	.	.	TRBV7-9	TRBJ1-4	CASSQAALANEKLFF	TGTGCCAGCAGCCAGGCGGCGCTTGCGAATGAAAAACTGTTTTTT
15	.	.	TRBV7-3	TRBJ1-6	CASSLTRAGVRPLHF	TGTGCCAGCAGCTTAACTCGCGCCGGGGTTCGACCCCTCCACTTT
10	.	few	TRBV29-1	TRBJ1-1	CSVFGGAAFF	TGCAGCGTTTTTGGGGGGGCAGCTTTCTTT
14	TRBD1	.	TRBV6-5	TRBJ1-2	CASSYRGRNYGYTF	TGTGCCAGCAGTTACAGGGGGCGGAACTATGGCTACACCTTC
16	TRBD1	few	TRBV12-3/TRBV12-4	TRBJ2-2	CASSRMGQGLAGELFF	TGTGCCAGCAGTCGGATGGGACAGGGATTAGCCGGGGAGCTGTTTTTT
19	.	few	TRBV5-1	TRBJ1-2	CASSPDPSPGRRRGYGYTF	TGCGCCAGCTCACCCGATCCGTCCCCAGGGAGGAGGCGAGGCTATGGCTACACCTTC
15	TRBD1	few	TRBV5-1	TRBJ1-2	CASSPGTGINYGYTF	TGCGCCAGCAGCCCCGGGACAGGGATTAACTATGGCTACACCTTC
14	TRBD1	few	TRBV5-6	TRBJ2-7	CASSETGTGYEQYF	TGTGCCAGCAGCGAGACCGGGACAGGCTACGAGCAGTACTTC
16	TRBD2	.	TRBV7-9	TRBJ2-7	CASSLALAGESVEQYF	TGTGCCAGCAGCTTAGCACTAGCGGGAGAGAGTGTCGAGCAGTACTTC
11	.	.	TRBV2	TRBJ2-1	CASSELDEQFF	TGTGCCAGCAGTGAACTAGATGAGCAGTTCTTC
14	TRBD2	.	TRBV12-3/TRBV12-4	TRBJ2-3	CASRGTTAGDTQYF	TGTGCCAGCAGGGGGACTACGGCGGGAGATACGCAGTATTTT
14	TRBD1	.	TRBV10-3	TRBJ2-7	CATRGGQGFDEQYF	TGTGCCACCCGAGGGGGACAGGGATTCGACGAGCAGTACTTC
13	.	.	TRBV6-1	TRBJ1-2	CASSRVGRGGYTF	TGTGCCAGCAGCCGAGTAGGGAGGGGTGGCTACACCTTC
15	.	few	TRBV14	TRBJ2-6	CASSPTRSGANVLTF	TGTGCCAGCAGCCCCACGAGGTCTGGGGCCAACGTCCTGACTTTC
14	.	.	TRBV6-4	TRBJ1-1	CAGAFAAGNTEAFF	TGTGCCGGCGCCTTTGCGGCGGGAAACACTGAAGCTTTCTTT
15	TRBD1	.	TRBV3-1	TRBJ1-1	CASSQAHRGHSEAFF	TGTGCCAGCAGCCAAGCCCACAGGGGGCACTCTGAAGCTTTCTTT
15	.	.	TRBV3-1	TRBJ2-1	CASSQAPGSYNEQFF	TGTGCCAGCAGCCAAGCCCCCGGGTCGTACAATGAGCAGTTCTTC
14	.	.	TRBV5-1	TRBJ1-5	CASSPNGAGQPQHF	TGCGCCAGCAGCCCTAACGGGGCGGGTCAGCCCCAGCATTTT
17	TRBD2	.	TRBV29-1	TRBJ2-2	CSARELAGGRPTGELFF	TGCAGCGCGCGGGAGCTAGCGGGAGGGCGTCCAACCGGGGAGCTGTTTTTT
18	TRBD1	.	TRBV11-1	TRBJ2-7	CASAPERRLRDRRYEQYF	TGTGCCAGCGCCCCCGAAAGACGGCTCCGGGACAGGCGTTACGAGCAGTACTTC
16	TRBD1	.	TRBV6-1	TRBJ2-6	CASSRRGLSGANVLTF	TGTGCCAGCAGCCGCAGGGGGCTCTCCGGGGCCAACGTCCTGACTTTC
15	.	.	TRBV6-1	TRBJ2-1	CASSGWTGTYNEQFF	TGTGCCAGCAGTGGGTGGACTGGAACCTACAATGAGCAGTTCTTC
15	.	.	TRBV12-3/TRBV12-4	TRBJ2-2	CASSFWSGGTGELFF	TGTGCCAGCAGTTTCTGGTCAGGCGGCACCGGGGAGCTGTTTTTT
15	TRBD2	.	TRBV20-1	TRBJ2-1	CSASLRGDSYNEQFF	TGCAGTGCTAGTCTACGGGGGGATTCCTACAATGAGCAGTTCTTC
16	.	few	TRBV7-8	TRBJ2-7	CASSLGRRVPTREQYF	TGTGCCAGCAGCTTAGGTCGGAGGGTTCCAACGCGGGAGCAGTACTTC
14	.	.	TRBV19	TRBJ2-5	CASSMTQLWETQYF	TGTGCCAGTAGTATGACGCAGCTTTGGGAGACCCAGTACTTC
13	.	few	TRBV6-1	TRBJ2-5	CASSVDRMETQYF	TGTGCCAGCAGCGTCGACAGGATGGAGACCCAGTACTTC
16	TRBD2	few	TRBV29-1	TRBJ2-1	CSVQGLAVSSYNEQFF	TGCAGCGTTCAAGGACTAGCGGTTTCTAGCTACAATGAGCAGTTCTTC
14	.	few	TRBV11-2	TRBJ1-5	CASSLGAGLLPQHF	TGTGCCAGCAGCCTTGGGGCGGGTTTGTTGCCCCAGCATTTT
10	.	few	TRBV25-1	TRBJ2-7	CASSMGRQYF	TGTGCCAGCAGTATGGGAAGGCAGTACTTC
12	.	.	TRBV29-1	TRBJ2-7	CSVAQGGYEQYF	TGCAGCGTTGCCCAGGGTGGGTACGAGCAGTACTTC
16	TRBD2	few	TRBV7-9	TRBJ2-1	CASSPGGRLRYNEQFF	TGTGCCAGCAGCCCCGGCGGGAGGCTTAGGTACAATGAGCAGTTCTTC
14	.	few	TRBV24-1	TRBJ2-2	CATEPTGFTGELFF	TGTGCCACCGAACCTACAGGGTTTACCGGGGAGCTGTTTTTT
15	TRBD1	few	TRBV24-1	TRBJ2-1	CATSTDRVPYNEQFF	TGTGCCACCAGTACGGACAGGGTACCCTACAATGAGCAGTTCTTC
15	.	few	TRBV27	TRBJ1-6	CASSFGFGGDSPLHF	TGTGCCAGCAGTTTTGGCTTTGGGGGAGATTCACCCCTCCACTTT
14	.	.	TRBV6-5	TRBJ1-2	CASSYSTGNYGYTF	TGTGCCAGCAGTTACTCGACAGGCAACTATGGCTACACCTTC
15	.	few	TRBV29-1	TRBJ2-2	CSVNPGTTNTGELFF	TGCAGCGTGAACCCCGGGACAACGAACACCGGGGAGCTGTTTTTT
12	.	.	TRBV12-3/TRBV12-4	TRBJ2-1	CASSLTSREQFF	TGTGCCAGCAGTTTGACAAGCCGTGAGCAGTTCTTC
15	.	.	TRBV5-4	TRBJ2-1	CASSLVDTPYNEQFF	TGTGCCAGCAGCTTGGTAGACACACCTTACAATGAGCAGTTCTTC